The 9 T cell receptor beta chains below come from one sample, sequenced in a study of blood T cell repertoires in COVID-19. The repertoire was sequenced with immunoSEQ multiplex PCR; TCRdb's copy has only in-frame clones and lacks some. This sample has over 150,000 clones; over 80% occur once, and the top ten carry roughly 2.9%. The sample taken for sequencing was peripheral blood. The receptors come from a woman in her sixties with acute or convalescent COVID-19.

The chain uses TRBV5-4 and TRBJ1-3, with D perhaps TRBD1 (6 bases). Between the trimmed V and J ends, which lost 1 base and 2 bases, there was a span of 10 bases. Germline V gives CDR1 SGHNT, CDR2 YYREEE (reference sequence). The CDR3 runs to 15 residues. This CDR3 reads CASSLLQGTGNTIYF. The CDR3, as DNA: TGTGCCAGCAGCTTGCTGCAGGGGACTGGAAACACCATATATTTT.

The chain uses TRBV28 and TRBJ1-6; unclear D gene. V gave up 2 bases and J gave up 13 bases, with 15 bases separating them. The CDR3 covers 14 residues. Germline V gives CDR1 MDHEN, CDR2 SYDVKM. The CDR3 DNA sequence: TGTGCCAGCAGTTTAGAGGTAGTTACTTCGCCCCTCCACTTT. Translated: CASSLEVVTSPLHF.

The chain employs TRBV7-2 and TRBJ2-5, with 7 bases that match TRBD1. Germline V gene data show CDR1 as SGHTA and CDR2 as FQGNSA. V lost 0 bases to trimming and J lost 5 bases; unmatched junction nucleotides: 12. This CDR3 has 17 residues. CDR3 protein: CASSLAPRAGGEETQYF. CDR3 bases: TGTGCCAGCAGCTTAGCCCCTCGGGCAGGGGGAGAGGAGACCCAGTACTTC. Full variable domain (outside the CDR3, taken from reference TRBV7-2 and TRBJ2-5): GAGVSQSPSNKVTEKGKDVELRCDPISGHTALYWYRQSLGQGLEFLIYFQGNSAPDKSGLPSDRFSAERTGGSVSTLTIQRTQQEDSAVYLCASSLAPRAGGEETQYFGPGTRLLVL.

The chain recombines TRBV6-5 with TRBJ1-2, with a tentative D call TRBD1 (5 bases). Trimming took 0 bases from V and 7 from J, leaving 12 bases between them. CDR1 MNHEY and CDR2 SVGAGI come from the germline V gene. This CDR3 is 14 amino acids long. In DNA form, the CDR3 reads TGTGCCAGCAGTTACTCGGAGGGGCAGGGTGGCTACACCTTC. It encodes CASSYSEGQGGYTF.

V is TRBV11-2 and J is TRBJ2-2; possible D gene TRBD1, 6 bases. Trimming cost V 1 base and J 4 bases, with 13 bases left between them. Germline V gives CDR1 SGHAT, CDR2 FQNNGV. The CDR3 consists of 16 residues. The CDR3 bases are TGTGCCAGCAGCTTAGCTGGCTTAGGGGGCACCGGGGAGCTGTTTTTT. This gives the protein CASSLAGLGGTGELFF.

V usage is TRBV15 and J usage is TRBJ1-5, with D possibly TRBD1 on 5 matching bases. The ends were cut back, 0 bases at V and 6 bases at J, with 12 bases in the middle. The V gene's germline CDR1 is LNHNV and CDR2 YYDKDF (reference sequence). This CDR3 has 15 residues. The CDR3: CATSRDLGGSQPQHF. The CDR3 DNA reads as TGTGCCACCAGCAGAGATCTTGGGGGGAGTCAGCCCCAGCATTTT. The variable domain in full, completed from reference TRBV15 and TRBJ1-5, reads DAMVIQNPRYQVTQFGKPVTLSCSQTLNHNVMYWYQQKSSQAPKLLFHYYDKDFNNEADTPDNFQSRRPNTSFCFLDIRSPGLGDTAMYLCATSRDLGGSQPQHFGDGTRLSIL.

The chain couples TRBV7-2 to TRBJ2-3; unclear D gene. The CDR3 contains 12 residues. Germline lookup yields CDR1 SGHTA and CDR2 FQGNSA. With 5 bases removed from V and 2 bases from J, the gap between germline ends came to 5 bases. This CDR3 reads CASSPFTDTQYF. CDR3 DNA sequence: TGTGCCAGCAGCCCCTTCACAGATACGCAGTATTTT.

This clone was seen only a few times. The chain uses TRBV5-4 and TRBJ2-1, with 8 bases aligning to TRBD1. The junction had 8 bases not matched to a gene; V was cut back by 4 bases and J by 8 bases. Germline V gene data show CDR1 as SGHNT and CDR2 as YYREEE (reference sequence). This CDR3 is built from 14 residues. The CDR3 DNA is TGTGCCAGCAGCACCGGACAGGGTGTCGATGAGCAGTTCTTC. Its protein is CASSTGQGVDEQFF.

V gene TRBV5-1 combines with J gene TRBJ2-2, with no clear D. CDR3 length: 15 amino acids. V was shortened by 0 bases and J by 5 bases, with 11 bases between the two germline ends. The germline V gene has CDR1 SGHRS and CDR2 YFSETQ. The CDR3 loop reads CASSLAQVPTGELFF. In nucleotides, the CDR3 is TGCGCCAGCAGCTTGGCCCAGGTACCTACCGGGGAGCTGTTTTTT.